The clone carrying this T cell receptor beta chain was seen only a few times. One Seattle source followed patients from active infection through their disease course. Germline-derived CDR1 and CDR2 are MDHEN and SYDVKM. The ends were cut back, 7 bases at V and 0 bases at J, with 19 bases in the middle. The CDR3 extends over 16 amino acids. TCRdb's copy holds only in-frame clones and misses some; the assay was immunoSEQ multiplex PCR. This sample has about 250,000 clones, with around 88% found just once. The data were taken from a study of blood T cell repertoires in COVID-19. Study-level information: The origin of the acute and convalescent COVID-19 samples was the United States, Italy and Spain.

The rearrangement joins TRBV28 to TRBJ2-7, with a tentative D call TRBD1 (5 bases). The material sequenced was peripheral blood. The sequence was collected from a woman in her twenties or thirties with COVID-19, enrolled during active disease. CDR3 protein: CASTPWGQGDSYEQYF. The DNA for the CDR3 is TGTGCCAGCACCCCCTGGGGCCAGGGCGACTCCTACGAGCAGTACTTC.